What follows are 21 T cell receptor beta chains derived from one specimen sequenced in a study of T cell responses to AZD1222 COVID-19 vaccine. Some clones are missing from TCRdb's copy, which holds only in-frame ones; the method was immunoSEQ multiplex PCR. The sample has approximately 150,000 clones, 92% seen once. The input for sequencing was peripheral blood, taken 28 days after the second AZD1222 dose. The receptors originated from an adult who received the AZD1222 COVID-19 vaccine.

This chain links TRBV27 with TRBJ1-1, with unresolved D. CDR1 MNHEY and CDR2 SMNVEV come from the germline V gene (reference sequence). V gave up 5 bases and J gave up 3 bases, with 10 bases separating them. The CDR3 extends over 13 amino acids. The chain's CDR3 is CASSVDGYTEAFF. The CDR3 nucleotides read TGTGCCAGCAGTGTGGATGGGTACACTGAAGCTTTCTTT.

The V and J genes are TRBV18 and TRBJ1-6; D possibly corresponds to TRBD1 (6 bases). Germline lookup yields CDR1 KGHSH and CDR2 LQKENI. V was clipped by 2 bases and J by 7 bases, with 12 bases between them. The CDR3 consists of 15 residues. The CDR3 coding sequence is TGTGCCAGCTCACCAAACCTACAGGGAAATTCACCCCTCCACTTT. Protein sequence: CASSPNLQGNSPLHF.

This sequence joins TRBV12-5 and TRBJ1-1; D remains unclear. V dropped 0 bases and J dropped 6 bases, with 5 bases sitting between them. This CDR3 is 12 amino acids long. The germline CDR1 and CDR2 sequences are LGHNT and FRNRAP. The CDR3, as DNA: TGTGCTAGTGGTTTGGTAAAGGCTGAAGCTTTCTTT. Amino acid sequence: CASGLVKAEAFF.

This chain uses TRBV3-1 (or the pseudogene TRBV3-2) with TRBJ1-2; no reliable D call. The CDR3 is 18 residues long. Per the germline V gene, CDR1 is LGHDT and CDR2 is YNNKEL (reference sequence). V was trimmed by 1 base and J by 2 bases, leaving 20 bases between them. CDR3 sequence reads: CASSQGPQPPYYNYGYTF. The CDR3 bases are TGTGCCAGCAGCCAAGGTCCCCAGCCCCCGTACTACAACTATGGCTACACCTTC.

The chain couples TRBV11-1 to TRBJ1-6; 8 positions match TRBD1. Per germline, CDR1 SGHAT and CDR2 FQDESV (reference sequence). This CDR3 spans 15 amino acids. Unmatched junction bases numbered 7, after V lost 2 bases and J lost 10 bases. The DNA for the CDR3 is TGTGCCAGCAGCTTACGCCAGGGGGCTAAATCACCCCTCCACTTT. It specifies CASSLRQGAKSPLHF. Full variable domain (rest looked up from reference TRBV11-1 and TRBJ1-6): EAEVAQSPRYKITEKSQAVAFWCDPISGHATLYWYRQILGQGPELLVQFQDESVVDDSQLPKDRFSAERLKGVDSTLKIQPAELGDSAMYLCASSLRQGAKSPLHFGNGTRLTVT.

The V call is TRBV27, the J call TRBJ2-7; D is undetermined. V dropped 2 bases and J dropped 0 bases, with 8 bases sitting between them. Germline V CDR1 and CDR2: MNHEY, SMNVEV (reference sequence). The CDR3 consists of 14 residues. In DNA, the CDR3 is TGTGCCAGCAGTTTAGCAGCCAGCTCCTACGAGCAGTACTTC. Protein sequence: CASSLAASSYEQYF.

The chain recombines TRBV20-1 with TRBJ1-2, with TRBD1 as a possible D gene (6 bases). CDR3 size: 16 residues. CDR1 is DFQATT, CDR2 SNEGSKA, per germline (reference sequence). Deletions cut 3 bases from V and 4 bases from J, with 21 bases between. CDR3 in DNA: TGCAGTGCTAGTGTAGGAGGTGTGGGGGGCCTCTATGGCTACACCTTC. This sequence encodes CSASVGGVGGLYGYTF.

The chain carries TRBV13 and TRBJ2-3; 12 positions match TRBD2. The CDR3 is 19 amino acids. J was trimmed by 3 bases and V by 2 bases; bases with no gene match: 12. Germline V gene sequence: CDR1 PRHDT, CDR2 FYEKMQ (reference sequence). The CDR3 loop reads CASSLSLAGGPSMTDTQYF. In DNA, the CDR3 is TGTGCCAGCAGCTTAAGTCTAGCGGGGGGGCCGTCAATGACAGATACGCAGTATTTT.

The CDR3 reads CASSPDGNYGYTF. DNA of the CDR3: TGTGCCAGCAGCCCGGACGGGAACTATGGCTACACCTTC. V and J are TRBV11-2 and TRBJ1-2; no reliable D call. Trimming left V 5 bases short and J 2 bases short, with 9 bases between. Germline loops: CDR1 SGHAT, CDR2 FQNNGV. The CDR3 totals 13 residues.

The chain recombines TRBV5-4 with TRBJ1-2; D is perhaps TRBD1 (5 bases). Trimming shortened V by 4 bases and J by 6 bases, and 16 bases separated the two germline ends. The CDR3 covers 14 residues. Germline loops: CDR1 SGHNT, CDR2 YYREEE (reference sequence). The CDR3, as DNA: TGTGCCAGCAGCCCTCGGACGGGGGAGAATGGCTACACCTTC. Translating gives CASSPRTGENGYTF. Complete variable domain (other parts from reference TRBV5-4 and TRBJ1-2): ETGVTQSPTHLIKTRGQQVTLRCSSQSGHNTVSWYQQALGQGPQFIFQYYREEENGRGNFPPRFSGLQFPNYSSELNVNALELDDSALYLCASSPRTGENGYTFGSGTRLTVV.

Comment on this clone: The sample contains more than one DNA sequence encoding this CDR3. The chain has TRBV12-3 or TRBV12-4 and TRBJ1-2; no clear D gene. CDR3 length: 13 residues. Trimming left V 1 base short and J 2 bases short, with 5 bases between. The CDR3 bases are TGTGCCAGCAGTTTAGACGGGAACTATGGCTACACCTTC. This gives the protein CASSLDGNYGYTF.

V is TRBV6-5 and J is TRBJ1-6; a weak D match, TRBD1 (6 bases). Trimming shortened V by 6 bases and J by 4 bases, and 10 bases separated the two germline ends. Germline V lookup: CDR1 MNHEY, CDR2 SVGAGI. This CDR3 is built from 14 residues. CDR3 sequence: CASRRGTYNSPLHF. Here the CDR3 DNA reads TGTGCCAGCAGGAGGGGGACGTATAATTCACCCCTCCACTTT.

The chain is built from TRBV2 and TRBJ1-1; TRBD1 is a possible D gene (5 bases). The CDR3 sequence is 14 residues long. CDR1 is SNHLY, CDR2 FYNNEI, per germline. Trimming took 4 bases from V and 3 from J, leaving 12 bases between them. This CDR3 is CASSAGARDTEAFF. CDR3 in DNA: TGTGCCAGCAGTGCCGGGGCGCGCGACACTGAAGCTTTCTTT. Full variable domain (remainder filled in from reference TRBV2 and TRBJ1-1): EPEVTQTPSHQVTQMGQEVILRCVPISNHLYFYWYRQILGQKVEFLVSFYNNEISEKSEIFDDQFSVERPDGSNFTLKIRSTKLEDSAMYFCASSAGARDTEAFFGQGTRLTVV.

The rearrangement uses TRBV5-5 and TRBJ1-2, with 8 bases lining up with TRBD1. Trimming cost V 4 bases and J 4 bases; bases outside gene matches: 9. In germline, CDR1 is SGHKS, CDR2 YYEKEE (reference sequence). The CDR3 has 15 residues. This chain's CDR3 is CASSPGGQVLYGYTF. For the CDR3, the DNA is TGTGCCAGCAGCCCGGGGGGACAGGTCCTCTATGGCTACACCTTC.

V is TRBV9 and J is TRBJ2-2, with D unresolved. CDR1 SGDLS and CDR2 YYNGEE come from the germline V gene. The V end was cut by 1 base, the J end by 0 bases, with 10 bases between. CDR3 length equals 16 residues. CDR3 loop: CASSVLPSTNTGELFF. CDR3 DNA sequence: TGTGCCAGCAGCGTACTCCCCAGTACGAACACCGGGGAGCTGTTTTTT.

The V call is TRBV3-1 (or the pseudogene TRBV3-2), the J call TRBJ2-6; no reliable D call. The CDR3 loop spans 15 amino acids. V lost 4 bases, J lost 2 bases, and 9 bases lay in between. Per the germline V gene, CDR1 is LGHDT and CDR2 is YNNKEL (reference sequence). The CDR3 spells CASSLLLAGANVLTF. The DNA for the CDR3 is TGTGCCAGCAGCCTGCTGCTTGCTGGGGCCAACGTCCTGACTTTC.

The chain has TRBV6-2 or TRBV6-3 and TRBJ1-2; D gene uncertain. V was pared by 2 bases and J by 5 bases, with 6 bases between. The CDR3 totals 12 residues. Germline V gene sequence: CDR1 MNHEY, CDR2 SVGEGT. This CDR3 reads CASSYGDYGYTF. In DNA, the CDR3 is TGTGCCAGCAGTTACGGTGATTATGGCTACACCTTC.

The rearrangement uses TRBV6-1 and TRBJ2-7; D tentatively reads TRBD1 or TRBD2 (5 bases each). CDR3 length equals 14 residues. V shed 1 base and J shed 9 bases, with 16 bases lying between them. Germline values: CDR1 MNHNS, CDR2 SASEGT. CDR3 coding DNA: TGTGCCAGCAGTGAAGGAGGGGCCCCAGGTTGGCAGTACTTC. Amino acid sequence: CASSEGGAPGWQYF.

The chain recombines TRBV25-1 with TRBJ1-4; D is uncertain. Germline CDR1 reads MGHDK; CDR2 reads SYGVNS. Trimming shortened V by 11 bases and J by 3 bases, and 10 bases separated the two germline ends. This CDR3 has 12 amino acids. CDR3 region: CAHGEPNEKLFF. The CDR3 DNA reads as TGTGCCCACGGGGAGCCTAATGAAAAACTGTTTTTT.

The V gene is TRBV10-3, the J gene TRBJ1-3; the D is unclear. Trimming stripped 4 bases from V and 0 bases from J, with 4 bases between. The CDR3 extends over 13 amino acids. Germline V gene sequence: CDR1 ENHRY, CDR2 SYGVKD. The CDR3: CAISVYSGNTIYF. In DNA, the CDR3 is TGTGCCATCAGTGTCTACTCTGGAAACACCATATATTTT.

In this sample, this clone turned up once. The chain has TRBV20-1 and TRBJ2-5; possibly TRBD1 or TRBD2 for D (5 bases each). V shed 5 bases and J shed 4 bases, with 8 bases lying between them. CDR3 size: 11 residues. In germline, CDR1 is DFQATT, CDR2 SNEGSKA (reference sequence). In nucleotides, the CDR3 is TGCAGTGCTCGGGGCCCAGAGACCCAGTACTTC. It is translated as CSARGPETQYF.